These T cell receptor beta chains were read from a single sample in a study of cytomegalovirus exposure and HLA in healthy donors. Profiled with immunoSEQ multiplex PCR; TCRdb holds only in-frame clones, not every one. Of hundreds of thousands of clones listed, 87% are singletons. The sequencing input was PBMCs. The receptors come from a woman aged 18-29 years in good health and CMV-seropositive. The CDR3 runs from the conserved cysteine through the conserved F or W. The order of the fields is V gene, clone size, D gene, J gene, CDR3 DNA, CDR3 protein. D genes are given only for firm matches. The listing skips clone size in some rows; elsewhere it reads once, few, many or a size class.

>TRBV13|-|-|TRBJ1-4
TGTGCCAGCAGCTTAGGCGGAGGAGAGGGGGCTAATGAAAAACTGTTTTTT
CASSLGGGEGANEKLFF
>TRBV10-3|-|TRBD1|TRBJ1-1
TGTGCCATCAGTGAAAACAGGGGGTATGAGGACACTGAAGCTTTCTTT
CAISENRGYEDTEAFF
>TRBV5-1|once|-|TRBJ2-3
TGCGCCAGCAGGTCCGGGATAGCCGTCACAGATACGCAGTATTTT
CASRSGIAVTDTQYF
>TRBV25-1|-|TRBD1|TRBJ1-5
TGTGCCAGCTCGGGTCGCGGACAGGGGGCGCGTAATATACAGCCCCAGCATTTT
CASSGRGQGARNIQPQHF
>TRBV28|-|-|TRBJ1-1
TGTGCCAGCAGTTTACTGGGAGGCACTGAAGCTTTCTTT
CASSLLGGTEAFF
>TRBV30|-|-|TRBJ1-1
TGTGCCTGGAGTGGTTTTACAGGCCATGAAGCTTTCTTT
CAWSGFTGHEAFF
>TRBV5-1|-|-|TRBJ2-3
TGCGCCAGCAGCTCGACGGAGAGCACAGATACGCAGTATTTT
CASSSTESTDTQYF
>TRBV11-2|-|-|TRBJ2-1
TGTGCCAGCAGCCACTTCACAGGTTACAATGAGCAGTTCTTC
CASSHFTGYNEQFF
>TRBV4-1|-|TRBD2|TRBJ2-7
TGCGCCAGCAGCCAAGATTTGGGGACTAGCGGGAGTTACGAGCAGTACTTC
CASSQDLGTSGSYEQYF
>TRBV5-1|-|-|TRBJ2-1
TGCGCCAGCAGCCGATTGAAGGGGCTTCGCTCCTACAATGAGCAGTTCTTC
CASSRLKGLRSYNEQFF
>TRBV7-8|-|-|TRBJ2-7
TGTGCCAGCAGCTCCCGACAGGTCTACGAGCAGTACTTC
CASSSRQVYEQYF
>TRBV30|-|TRBD1|TRBJ1-4
TGTGCCTGGAGTCCCGGACAGGGGGGACCTAATGAAAAACTGTTTTTT
CAWSPGQGGPNEKLFF
>TRBV5-5|-|-|TRBJ2-3
TGTGCCTGTACCCCTAGCGTGAGCACAGATACGCAGTATTTT
CACTPSVSTDTQYF
>TRBV12-5|-|TRBD2|TRBJ2-3
TGTGCTAGTGGTTTATCGGGGAGGGCAGATACGCAGTATTTT
CASGLSGRADTQYF
>TRBV11-2|-|-|TRBJ2-7
TGTGCCAGCAGCTTAGTGGGGCAAGACTACGAGCAGTACTTC
CASSLVGQDYEQYF
>TRBV30|-|TRBD2|TRBJ2-1
TGTGCCTGGAGCGCTACTAGCGGGAGACGGTACAATGAGCAGTTCTTC
CAWSATSGRRYNEQFF
>TRBV30|once|-|TRBJ2-1
TGTGCCTGGGCCCCACAGGGTCCCAATGAGCAGTTCTTC
CAWAPQGPNEQFF
>TRBV30|few|TRBD2|TRBJ2-3
TGTGCCTGGAGTGTAACGGGAGGGAGCACAGATACGCAGTATTTT
CAWSVTGGSTDTQYF
>TRBV28|-|-|TRBJ1-1
TGTGCCAGCAGTTCCTCCGGCGGGGGGCGCAACACTGAAGCTTTCTTT
CASSSSGGGRNTEAFF
>TRBV15|-|-|TRBJ2-7
TGTGCCACCAGCAGAGCCCTATATCTCTACGAGCAGTACTTC
CATSRALYLYEQYF
>TRBV18|once|-|TRBJ1-3
TGTGCCAGCTCACCAGACCAGGGACTCGCTGGAAACACCATATATTTT
CASSPDQGLAGNTIYF
>TRBV5-6|-|TRBD1|TRBJ2-7
TGTGCCAGCAGCCCTCAACGACAGGGGGACTACTACGAGCAGTACTTC
CASSPQRQGDYYEQYF
>TRBV28|-|-|TRBJ2-7
TGTGCCAGCAGTTCGCAGGGAAACGAGCAGTACTTC
CASSSQGNEQYF
>TRBV6-5|-|-|TRBJ1-1
TGTGCCAGCACCTTGGAGGTTGGTCGGAACACTGAAGCTTTCTTT
CASTLEVGRNTEAFF
>TRBV4-1|-|TRBD1|TRBJ1-1
TGCGCCAGCAGCCAATCCTCAACAGGGGATATGAACACTGAAGCTTTCTTT
CASSQSSTGDMNTEAFF
>TRBV19|-|TRBD2|TRBJ2-1
TGTGCCAGTAGTAAGGGCGGGAGGTACAATGAGCAGTTCTTC
CASSKGGRYNEQFF
>TRBV2|-|TRBD1|TRBJ1-3
TGTGCCAGCGGACAGGATTTATCTGGAAACACCATATATTTT
CASGQDLSGNTIYF
>TRBV9|-|-|TRBJ1-4
TGTGCCAGCAGCCTTACAGGAGCTAATGAAAAACTGTTTTTT
CASSLTGANEKLFF
>TRBV6-6|few|-|TRBJ1-1
TGTGCCAGCAGTTACTCGGGGGGAACTGAAGCTTTCTTT
CASSYSGGTEAFF
>TRBV29-1|-|-|TRBJ2-2
TGCAGCGTTCTCAGGGGGAACACCGGGGAGCTGTTTTTT
CSVLRGNTGELFF
>TRBV2|-|-|TRBJ1-3
TGTGCCAGCAGGGAGACCCCGGGAAACACCATATATTTT
CASRETPGNTIYF
>TRBV29-1|few|-|TRBJ1-2
TGCAGCGGCCTGAGCGATTCTTATGGCTACACCTTC
CSGLSDSYGYTF
>TRBV9|-|TRBD1|TRBJ1-1
TGTGCCAGCAACCGACAGGGGGCCTCTGAAGCTTTCTTT
CASNRQGASEAFF
>TRBV6-5|-|-|TRBJ1-1
TGTGCCAGCAGTTATGGGCGAACCGGGGACACTGAAGCTTTCTTT
CASSYGRTGDTEAFF
>TRBV2|-|-|TRBJ2-3
TGTGCCAGTGGACTACCTAGCACAGATACGCAGTATTTT
CASGLPSTDTQYF
>TRBV29-1|-|TRBD1|TRBJ1-2
TGCAGCGTCTGGACAGGGAGTAACTATGGCTACACCTTC
CSVWTGSNYGYTF
>TRBV28|-|TRBD2|TRBJ2-3
TGTGCCAGCACCCAAGAAACTAGCGGGGTTCTGCATACGCAGTATTTT
CASTQETSGVLHTQYF
>TRBV4-1|-|TRBD1|TRBJ1-5
TGCGCCAGCAGCCAAGATGGGACAGCCCTTTATCTAGGGTCCCAGCATTTT
CASSQDGTALYLGSQHF
>TRBV19|-|TRBD2|TRBJ2-3
TGTGCCAGTAGTATGGGCGGGAGGGGGGATACGCAGTATTTT
CASSMGGRGDTQYF
>TRBV5-4|-|-|TRBJ1-4
TGTGCCAGCAGCTTGCCACAGTATGGGGAAAAACTGTTTTTT
CASSLPQYGEKLFF
>TRBV6-7|-|-|TRBJ1-3
TGTGCCAGCACCATCCTTTACGGCGGCTCTGGAAACACCATATATTTT
CASTILYGGSGNTIYF
>TRBV6-6|-|-|TRBJ2-7
TGTGCCAGCAGTACCCAGGGACAGGCGGGGGTCGACGAGCAGTACTTC
CASSTQGQAGVDEQYF
>TRBV6-5|-|TRBD2|TRBJ2-5
TGTGCCAGCAGTTACCGACTAGCGGGCGGGCAAGAGACCCAGTACTTC
CASSYRLAGGQETQYF
>TRBV7-2|few|-|TRBJ1-2
TGTGCCAGCAGCTTAGACCCACGAGATGGCTACACCTTC
CASSLDPRDGYTF
>TRBV4-1|few|TRBD2|TRBJ2-2
TGCGCCAGCAGCCGAGGACTAGCGGGAGTGGGGGGCACCGGGGAGCTGTTTTTT
CASSRGLAGVGGTGELFF
>TRBV27|-|-|TRBJ1-5
TGTGCCAGCAGTTATCGACGGGATCAGCCCCAGCATTTT
CASSYRRDQPQHF
>TRBV11-3|-|TRBD1|TRBJ2-1
TGTGCCAGCAGCATGACAGGGTCCTACAATGAGCAGTTCTTC
CASSMTGSYNEQFF
>TRBV30|-|-|TRBJ1-2
TGTGCCTGGAGTGTAATGGAGGCCGCCCGGAGGGGCTACACCTTC
CAWSVMEAARRGYTF
>TRBV6-1|-|-|TRBJ1-2
TGTGCCAGCAGTGCGACAGTTATCTATGGCTACACCTTC
CASSATVIYGYTF